Described below is a single T cell receptor (beta chain) sequence and its context. As yet, its antigen is unknown. Between the trimmed V and J ends, which lost 0 bases and 1 base, there was a span of 11 bases. The CDR3 has 16 amino acids. The germline CDR1 and CDR2 sequences are SGDLS and YYNGEE. These data are taken from a study of T cell repertoires in cytomegalovirus infection. The overall study: Matching HLA type and CMV infection were both indicated by public TCR beta signatures. Study-wide results and caveats: Dominating the ex vivo response were HLA-C-restricted CMV-specific TCR beta clonotypes.

TCRdb redid the calling of the reads with MiXCR, one entry per CDR3 protein. Among roughly 150,000 distinct CDR3 sequences listed, less than 25% were seen once. This TCR was sampled from a human donor in good health (CMV status not recorded). Some clones in this sample may be carry-over from other donors' samples. The rearrangement joins TRBV9 to TRBJ1-5; D not resolved. The material was CD8+ T cells from cultured PBMCs, obtained from culture after CMV antigen stimulation. The CDR3 sequence is CASSVDEGGSNQPQHF. The CDR3 nucleotides are TGTGCCAGCAGCGTAGACGAGGGAGGCAGCAATCAGCCCCAGCATTTT.